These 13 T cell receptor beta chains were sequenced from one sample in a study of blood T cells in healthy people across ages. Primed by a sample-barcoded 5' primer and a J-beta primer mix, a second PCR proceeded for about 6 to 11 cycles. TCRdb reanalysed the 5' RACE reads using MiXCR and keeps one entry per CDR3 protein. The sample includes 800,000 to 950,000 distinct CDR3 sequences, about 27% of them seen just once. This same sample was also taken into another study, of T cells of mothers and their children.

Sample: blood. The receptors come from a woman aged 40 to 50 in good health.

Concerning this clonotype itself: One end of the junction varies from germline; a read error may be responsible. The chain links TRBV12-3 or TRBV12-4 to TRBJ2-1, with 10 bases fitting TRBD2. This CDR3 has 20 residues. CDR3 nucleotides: TGTGCCAGCAGTCCACTCCGGGGTAGCGGGGGGCTCCTCTTCAACAATGAGCGGTTCTTC. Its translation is CASSPLRGSGGLLFNNERFF.

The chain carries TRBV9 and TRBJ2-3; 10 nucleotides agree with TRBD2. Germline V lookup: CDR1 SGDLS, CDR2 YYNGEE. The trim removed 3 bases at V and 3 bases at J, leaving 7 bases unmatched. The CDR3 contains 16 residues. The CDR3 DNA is TGTGCCAGCAGCGAGCGTAGCGGGGGGATTACAGATACGCAGTATTTT. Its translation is CASSERSGGITDTQYF.

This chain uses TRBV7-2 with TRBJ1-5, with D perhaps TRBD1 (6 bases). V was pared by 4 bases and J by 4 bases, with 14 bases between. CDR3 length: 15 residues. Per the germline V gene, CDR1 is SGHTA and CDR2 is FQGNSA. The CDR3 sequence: CASSYTGSVNQPQHF. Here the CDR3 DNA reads TGTGCCAGCAGCTACACAGGGAGTGTAAATCAGCCCCAGCATTTT.

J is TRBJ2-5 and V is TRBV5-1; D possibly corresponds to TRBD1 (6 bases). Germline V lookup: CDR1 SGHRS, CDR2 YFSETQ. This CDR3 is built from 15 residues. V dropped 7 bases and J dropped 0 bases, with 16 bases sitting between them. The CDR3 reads CASGSRQAYQETQYF. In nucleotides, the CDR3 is TGCGCCAGCGGTTCCAGACAGGCTTACCAAGAGACCCAGTACTTC.

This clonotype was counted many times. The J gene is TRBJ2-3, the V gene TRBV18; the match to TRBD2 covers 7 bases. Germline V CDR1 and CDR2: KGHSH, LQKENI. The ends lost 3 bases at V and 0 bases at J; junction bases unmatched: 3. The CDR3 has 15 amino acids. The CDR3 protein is CASSPTGGSTDTQYF. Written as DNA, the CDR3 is TGTGCCAGCTCACCGACGGGGGGAAGCACAGATACGCAGTATTTT. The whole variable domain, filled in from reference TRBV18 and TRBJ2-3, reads NAGVMQNPRHLVRRRGQEARLRCSPMKGHSHVYWYRQLPEEGLKFMVYLQKENIIDESGMPKERFSAEFPKEGPSILRIQQVVRGDSAAYFCASSPTGGSTDTQYFGPGTRLTVL.

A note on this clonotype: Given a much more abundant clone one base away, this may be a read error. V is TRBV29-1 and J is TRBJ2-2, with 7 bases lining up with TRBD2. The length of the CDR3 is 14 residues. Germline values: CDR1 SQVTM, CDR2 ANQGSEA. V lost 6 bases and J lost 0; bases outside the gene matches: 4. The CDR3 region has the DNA TGCAGCGTCGCTAGCGGCTCGAACACCGGGGAGCTGTTTTTT. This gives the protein CSVASGSNTGELFF.

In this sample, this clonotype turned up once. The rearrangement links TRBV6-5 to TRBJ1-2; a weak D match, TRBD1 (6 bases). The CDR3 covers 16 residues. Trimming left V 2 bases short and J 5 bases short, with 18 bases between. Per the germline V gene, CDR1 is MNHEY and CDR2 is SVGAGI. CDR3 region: CASSYDQGGGWYGYTF. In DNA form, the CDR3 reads TGTGCCAGCAGTTACGATCAGGGAGGGGGTTGGTATGGCTACACCTTC.

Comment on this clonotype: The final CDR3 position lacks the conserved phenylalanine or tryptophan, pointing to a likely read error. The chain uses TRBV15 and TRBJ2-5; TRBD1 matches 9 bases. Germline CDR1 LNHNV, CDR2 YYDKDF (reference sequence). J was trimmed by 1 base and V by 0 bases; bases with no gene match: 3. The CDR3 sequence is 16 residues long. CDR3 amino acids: CATSRDPDRGQETQYV. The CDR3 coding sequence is TGTGCCACCAGCAGAGATCCGGACAGGGGCCAAGAGACCCAGTACGTC.

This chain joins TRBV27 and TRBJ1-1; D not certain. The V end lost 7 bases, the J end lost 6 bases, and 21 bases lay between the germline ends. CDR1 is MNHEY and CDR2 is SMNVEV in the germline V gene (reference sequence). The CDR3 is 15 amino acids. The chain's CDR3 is CASNSLEVGKAEAFF. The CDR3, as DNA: TGTGCCAGCAATAGCTTGGAGGTGGGGAAGGCTGAAGCTTTCTTT.

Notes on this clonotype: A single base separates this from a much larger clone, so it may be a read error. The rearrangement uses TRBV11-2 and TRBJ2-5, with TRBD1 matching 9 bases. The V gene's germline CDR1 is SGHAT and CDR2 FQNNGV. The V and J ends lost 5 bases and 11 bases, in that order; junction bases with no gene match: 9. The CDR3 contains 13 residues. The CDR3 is CASSTGGRGEQYF. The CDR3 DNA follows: TGTGCCAGCAGCACAGGGGGCCGAGGTGAGCAGTACTTC.

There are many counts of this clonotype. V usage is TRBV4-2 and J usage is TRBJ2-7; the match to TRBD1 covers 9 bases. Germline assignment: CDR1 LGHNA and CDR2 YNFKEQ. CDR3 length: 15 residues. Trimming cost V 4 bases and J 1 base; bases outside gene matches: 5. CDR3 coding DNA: TGTGCCAGCAGCCTCGGGACAGGGCAGTCCTACGAGCAGTACTTC. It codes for CASSLGTGQSYEQYF.

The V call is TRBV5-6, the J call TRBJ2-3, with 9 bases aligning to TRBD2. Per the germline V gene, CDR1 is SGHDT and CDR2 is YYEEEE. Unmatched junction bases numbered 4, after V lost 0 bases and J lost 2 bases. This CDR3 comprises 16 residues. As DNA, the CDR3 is TGTGCCAGCAGCTTGGATCTAGCGGGGAACACAGATACGCAGTATTTT. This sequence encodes CASSLDLAGNTDTQYF.

The CDR3 loop is CATSDLQGQPQHF. The CDR3 DNA reads as TGTGCCACCAGTGATTTGCAAGGTCAGCCCCAGCATTTT. The chain couples TRBV24-1 to TRBJ1-5; D is undetermined. The V and J ends lost 0 bases and 6 bases respectively, with 5 bases between them. Germline values: CDR1 KGHDR, CDR2 SFDVKD. This CDR3 is 13 amino acids long.